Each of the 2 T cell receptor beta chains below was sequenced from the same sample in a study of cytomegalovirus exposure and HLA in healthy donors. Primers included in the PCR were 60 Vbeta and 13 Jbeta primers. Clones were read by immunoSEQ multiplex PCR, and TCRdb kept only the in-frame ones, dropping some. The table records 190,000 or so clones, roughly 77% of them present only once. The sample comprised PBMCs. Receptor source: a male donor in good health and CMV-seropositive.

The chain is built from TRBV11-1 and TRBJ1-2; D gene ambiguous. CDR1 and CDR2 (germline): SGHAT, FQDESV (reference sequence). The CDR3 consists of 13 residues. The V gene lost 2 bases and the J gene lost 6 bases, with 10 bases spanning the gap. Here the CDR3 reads CASSLREGDGYTF. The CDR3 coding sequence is TGTGCCAGCAGCTTACGGGAGGGTGATGGCTACACCTTC.

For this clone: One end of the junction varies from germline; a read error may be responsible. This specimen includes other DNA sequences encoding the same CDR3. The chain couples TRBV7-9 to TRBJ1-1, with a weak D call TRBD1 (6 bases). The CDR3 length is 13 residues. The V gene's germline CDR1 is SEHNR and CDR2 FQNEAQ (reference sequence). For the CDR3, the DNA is TGTGCCAGCAGCCCCTCGGGGGGCACTGAAGCCTTCTTT. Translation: CASSPSGGTEAFF.